A single sample gave rise to the 25 T cell receptor beta chains below, sequenced in a study of blood T cell repertoires in COVID-19. Generated by immunoSEQ multiplex PCR, the TCRdb table keeps only in-frame clones and is missing some. The sample consists of nearly 350,000 clones, about 90% of them appearing once. Sequences were obtained from PBMCs or T cells enriched from blood (not recorded which). These receptors all stem from a young woman who had recovered from COVID-19.

The chain carries TRBV7-9 and TRBJ2-7, with D hard to call. V was cut by 5 bases and J by 0 bases, with 17 bases left in between. CDR3 length: 16 residues. Per germline, CDR1 SEHNR and CDR2 FQNEAQ (reference sequence). The CDR3 loop reads CASSATQALSSYEQYF. In DNA, the CDR3 is TGTGCCAGCAGCGCAACCCAGGCTCTTAGCTCCTACGAGCAGTACTTC.

The V gene is TRBV7-6, the J gene TRBJ2-7; 7 bases are a match to TRBD1. The ends lost 3 bases at V and 3 bases at J; junction bases unmatched: 8. Germline V gene sequence: CDR1 SGHVS, CDR2 FNYEAQ. This CDR3 has 15 residues. CDR3 bases: TGTGCCAGCAGCTTCGCCGGGACAGCCTTCTACGAGCAGTACTTC. Translating it yields CASSFAGTAFYEQYF.

The chain has TRBV11-2 and TRBJ2-5; no clear D gene. Germline V gene sequence: CDR1 SGHAT, CDR2 FQNNGV. The CDR3 extends over 13 amino acids. The V end lost 5 bases, the J end lost 7 bases, and 14 bases lay between the germline ends. The chain's CDR3 is CASSLVLDGTQYF. The DNA of the CDR3 is TGTGCCAGCAGCCTCGTCCTAGACGGGACCCAGTACTTC.

The rearrangement joins TRBV19 to TRBJ1-6, with 8 nucleotides matching TRBD1. The CDR3 has 14 amino acids. V was pared by 3 bases and J by 9 bases, with 4 bases of the junction left unmatched. Germline assignment: CDR1 LNHDA and CDR2 SQIVND (reference sequence). The CDR3 sequence is CASSIGQGTSPLHF. CDR3 nucleotides: TGTGCCAGTAGTATTGGACAGGGAACTTCACCCCTCCACTTT.

J is TRBJ1-4 and V is TRBV6-2 or TRBV6-3; no reliable D call. Germline CDR1 and CDR2: MNHEY and SVGEGT. The CDR3 length is 14 residues. Between the trimmed V and J ends, which lost 4 bases and 0 bases, there was a span of 6 bases. As DNA, the CDR3 is TGTGCCAGCAGTTCCCAGGCAACTAATGAAAAACTGTTTTTT. This codes for CASSSQATNEKLFF.

As concerns this clone: Its ends do not fully match the called genes, so a read error is possible. J is TRBJ1-2 and V is TRBV6-5, with D hard to call. The germline V gene has CDR1 MNHEY and CDR2 SVGAGI. CDR3 size: 13 residues. This CDR3 reads CASRPTVDYGHTF. The CDR3 bases are TGTGCCAGCAGACCTACAGTGGACTATGGCCACACCTTC.

The table lists this clone with a count of one. This chain links TRBV6-5 with TRBJ1-2; 7 bases align to TRBD1. This CDR3 has 15 residues. CDR1 is MNHEY, CDR2 SVGAGI, per germline. J was trimmed by 5 bases and V by 5 bases; bases with no gene match: 11. Here the CDR3 reads CASSPPGTDPYGYTF. CDR3 coding DNA: TGTGCCAGCAGTCCCCCCGGGACAGACCCATATGGCTACACCTTC.

The chain's CDR3 is CAIRDRDTDTQYF. The DNA for the CDR3 is TGTGCCATCAGGGACAGGGACACAGATACGCAGTATTTT. The V and J genes are TRBV10-3 and TRBJ2-3; TRBD1 matches at 8 bases. Germline trimming cut 6 bases from V and 2 bases from J; bases unmatched to any gene: 1. Germline V CDR1 and CDR2: ENHRY, SYGVKD. The CDR3 runs 13 residues.

V gene TRBV2 combines with J gene TRBJ2-4, with 9 bases fitting TRBD2. J lost 0 bases, V lost 7 bases, and 7 bases had no gene match. The CDR3 sequence is 16 residues long. In germline, CDR1 is SNHLY, CDR2 FYNNEI. CDR3 residues: CASNYLAGIAKNIQYF. The DNA of the CDR3 is TGTGCCAGCAACTATCTAGCGGGGATAGCCAAAAACATTCAGTACTTC.

The chain uses TRBV19 and TRBJ1-1; 8 bases agree with TRBD1. The germline CDR1 and CDR2 sequences are LNHDA and SQIVND (reference sequence). The V segment lost 6 bases and the J segment 6 bases; nucleotides outside the gene matches: 3. This CDR3 spans 12 amino acids. This CDR3 reads CASRDRVAEAFF. The CDR3 nucleotides are TGTGCCAGTAGGGACAGGGTTGCTGAAGCTTTCTTT.

V and J are TRBV7-8 and TRBJ2-7; 9 bases are a match to TRBD1. The ends lost 4 bases at V and 6 bases at J; junction bases unmatched: 7. Germline V gene data show CDR1 as SGHVS and CDR2 as FQNEAQ. There are 14 residues in the CDR3. DNA for the CDR3: TGTGCCAGCAGCTCCCCTTACAGGGGGCCCGAGCAGTACTTC. Translation gives CASSSPYRGPEQYF. The whole variable domain, remainder taken from reference TRBV7-8 and TRBJ2-7, is GAGVSQSPRYKVAKRGQDVALRCDPISGHVSLFWYQQALGQGPEFLTYFQNEAQLDKSGLPSDRFFAERPEGSVSTLKIQRTQQEDSAVYLCASSSPYRGPEQYFGPGTRLTVT.

This chain joins TRBV28 and TRBJ1-5; 12 bases line up with TRBD1. J lost 0 bases, V lost 4 bases, and 10 bases had no gene match. Germline-derived CDR1 and CDR2 are MDHEN and SYDVKM. CDR3 length: 19 amino acids. The CDR3 sequence: CASSSAPGTGGYSNQPQHF. The CDR3 DNA reads TGTGCCAGCAGTTCGGCACCCGGGACAGGGGGCTATAGCAATCAGCCCCAGCATTTT.

This clone was recorded only once. The rearrangement links TRBV19 to TRBJ2-7, with D possibly being TRBD1 (6 bases). In germline, CDR1 is LNHDA, CDR2 SQIVND (reference sequence). The CDR3 length is 13 residues. V shed 4 bases and J shed 3 bases, with 10 bases lying between them. The CDR3 sequence: CASSNGQLYEQYF. CDR3 in DNA: TGTGCCAGTAGTAACGGACAGCTCTACGAGCAGTACTTC.

This chain links TRBV14 with TRBJ1-2; TRBD1 might be the D (5 bases). V was shortened by 1 base and J by 5 bases, with 14 bases between the two germline ends. CDR3 length: 15 residues. Looked up from germline, CDR1 is SGHDN and CDR2 is FVKESK. DNA for the CDR3: TGTGCCAGCAGCCAAGTGGGAAAGACAGCTTATGGCTACACCTTC. It codes for CASSQVGKTAYGYTF.

V usage is TRBV4-1 and J usage is TRBJ2-2, with 7 bases aligning to TRBD2. The CDR3 loop spans 17 amino acids. V trimming: 0 bases; J trimming: 2 bases; junction bases outside the gene matches: 6. In germline, CDR1 is MGHRA, CDR2 YSYEKL. The CDR3 nucleotides read TGCGCCAGCAGCCAAGATACCCCTAGCGGAAACACCGGGGAGCTGTTTTTT. Its protein is CASSQDTPSGNTGELFF.

J is TRBJ1-4 and V is TRBV29-1; 8 nucleotides line up with TRBD1. The CDR3 length is 12 residues. Per the germline V gene, CDR1 is SQVTM and CDR2 is ANQGSEA. V was clipped by 7 bases and J by 8 bases; unmatched bases: 6. CDR3 protein: CSAGGAAEKLFF. In DNA, the CDR3 is TGCAGCGCAGGGGGCGCGGCGGAAAAACTGTTTTTT.

The V gene is TRBV27, the J gene TRBJ2-3; the D gene is possibly TRBD1 (6 bases). This CDR3 contains 13 residues. With 4 bases removed from V and 6 bases from J, the gap between germline ends came to 11 bases. From germline, CDR1 is MNHEY and CDR2 SMNVEV (reference sequence). The CDR3: CASSSGHEDTQYF. The CDR3 coding sequence is TGTGCCAGCAGTTCGGGACACGAGGATACGCAGTATTTT.

The CDR3: CASSLGGVNQPQHF. DNA for the CDR3: TGCGCCAGCAGCTTGGGGGGGGTGAATCAGCCCCAGCATTTT. The chain joins TRBV5-1 to TRBJ1-5; D is possibly TRBD1 (5 bases). The CDR3 loop spans 14 amino acids. The V gene's germline CDR1 is SGHRS and CDR2 YFSETQ. Trimming shortened V by 0 bases and J by 4 bases, and 8 bases separated the two germline ends. Combining the CDR3 with reference TRBV5-1 and TRBJ1-5 gives the whole variable domain KAGVTQTPRYLIKTRGQQVTLSCSPISGHRSVSWYQQTPGQGLQFLFEYFSETQRNKGNFPGRFSGRQFSNSRSEMNVSTLELGDSALYLCASSLGGVNQPQHFGDGTRLSIL.

The CDR3 DNA reads TGTGCCAGCAGCAAAGAAGGCGGGCCTGGGGAGGACCCCTACGAGCAGTACTTC. This translates into CASSKEGGPGEDPYEQYF. The gene calls are TRBV21-1 and TRBJ2-7; the table's TRBD2 call for D was not verified on the DNA. TRBV21-1 corresponds to a pseudogene. The CDR3 is made up of 18 amino acids.

The CDR3, as DNA: TGTGCCAGCAGCAGGGGGGACAGGGCGAACACTGAAGCTTTCTTT. Its translation is CASSRGDRANTEAFF. The chain links TRBV11-2 to TRBJ1-1; 9 bases fit TRBD1. Germline values: CDR1 SGHAT, CDR2 FQNNGV. J lost 1 base, V lost 5 bases, and 5 bases had no gene match. This CDR3 is 15 amino acids long.

This clone was seen only once. Additional DNA sequences in this sample encode the identical CDR3. This chain links TRBV5-1 with TRBJ1-5; D gene uncertain. The ends were cut back, 0 bases at V and 0 bases at J, with 7 bases in the middle. The CDR3 contains 15 residues. Germline values: CDR1 SGHRS, CDR2 YFSETQ. This CDR3 reads CASSLAGGSNQPQHF. CDR3 in DNA: TGCGCCAGCAGCTTGGCCGGCGGTAGCAATCAGCCCCAGCATTTT.

V and J are TRBV27 and TRBJ2-5, with D possibly TRBD1 on 6 matching bases. This CDR3 is built from 14 residues. Germline CDR1 and CDR2: MNHEY and SMNVEV (reference sequence). V gave up 5 bases and J gave up 4 bases, with 14 bases separating them. The CDR3 protein is CASSLRGFRETQYF. DNA of the CDR3: TGTGCCAGCAGTCTCAGGGGTTTTCGAGAGACCCAGTACTTC.

The V call is TRBV12-3 or TRBV12-4, the J call TRBJ2-5; D possibly corresponds to TRBD1 (6 bases). The germline V and J ends were trimmed by 6 bases and 2 bases, with 10 bases remaining between them. This CDR3 is 13 amino acids long. The CDR3: CASSRDTQETQYF. In nucleotides, the CDR3 is TGTGCCAGCAGCCGGGACACTCAAGAGACCCAGTACTTC.

This chain links TRBV2 with TRBJ1-3, with D possibly TRBD1 on 6 matching bases. CDR1 SNHLY and CDR2 FYNNEI come from the germline V gene. V was trimmed by 2 bases and J by 2 bases, leaving 13 bases between them. There are 16 residues in the CDR3. Here the CDR3 DNA reads TGTGCCAGCAGTGAAAGAGTAGGGGGACCTGGAAACACCATATATTTT. Translation: CASSERVGGPGNTIYF.

This clone showed up just a few times. The chain is built from TRBV3-1 (or the pseudogene TRBV3-2) and TRBJ1-2; 11 positions agree with TRBD1. The CDR3 spans 17 residues. The trim removed 4 bases at V and 0 bases at J, leaving 7 bases unmatched. The germline V gene encodes CDR1 LGHDT and CDR2 YNNKEL (reference sequence). The CDR3 region has the DNA TGTGCCAGCAGCCCCAAACGGACAGGGGGCGCTAACTATGGCTACACCTTC. As protein: CASSPKRTGGANYGYTF.